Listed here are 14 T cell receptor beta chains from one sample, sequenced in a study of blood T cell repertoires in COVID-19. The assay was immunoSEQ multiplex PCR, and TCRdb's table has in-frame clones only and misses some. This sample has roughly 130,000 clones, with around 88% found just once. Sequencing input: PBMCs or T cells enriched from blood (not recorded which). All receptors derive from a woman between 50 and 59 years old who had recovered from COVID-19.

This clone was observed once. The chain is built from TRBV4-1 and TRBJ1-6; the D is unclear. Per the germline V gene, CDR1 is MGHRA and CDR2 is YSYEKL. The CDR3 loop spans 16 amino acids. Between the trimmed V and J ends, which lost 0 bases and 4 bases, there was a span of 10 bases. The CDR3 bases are TGCGCCAGCAGCCAAGATCAACTAGATTATAATTCACCCCTCCACTTT. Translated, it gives CASSQDQLDYNSPLHF.

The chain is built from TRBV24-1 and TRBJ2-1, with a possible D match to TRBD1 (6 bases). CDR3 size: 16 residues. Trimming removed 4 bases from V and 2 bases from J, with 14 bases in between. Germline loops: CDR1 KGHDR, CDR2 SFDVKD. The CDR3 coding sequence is TGTGCCACCAGTGACTCGGGACACGGAACCTACAATGAGCAGTTCTTC. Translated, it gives CATSDSGHGTYNEQFF.

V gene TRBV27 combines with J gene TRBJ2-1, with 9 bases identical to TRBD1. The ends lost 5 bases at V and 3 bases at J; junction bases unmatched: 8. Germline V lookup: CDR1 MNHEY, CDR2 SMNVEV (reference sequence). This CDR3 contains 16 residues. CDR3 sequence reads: CASSGAGTGYYNEQFF. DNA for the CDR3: TGTGCCAGCAGTGGGGCCGGGACAGGGTACTACAATGAGCAGTTCTTC.

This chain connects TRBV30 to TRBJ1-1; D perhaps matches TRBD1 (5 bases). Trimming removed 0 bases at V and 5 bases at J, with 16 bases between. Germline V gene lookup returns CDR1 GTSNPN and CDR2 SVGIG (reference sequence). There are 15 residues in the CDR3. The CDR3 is CAWSVSSSGGTEAFF. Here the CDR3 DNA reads TGTGCCTGGAGTGTAAGTTCGTCCGGGGGTACTGAAGCTTTCTTT.

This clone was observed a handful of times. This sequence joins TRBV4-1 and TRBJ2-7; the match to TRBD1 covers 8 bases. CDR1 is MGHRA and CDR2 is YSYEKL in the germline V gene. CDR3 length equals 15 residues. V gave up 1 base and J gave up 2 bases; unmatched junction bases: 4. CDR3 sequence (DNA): TGCGCCAGCAGCCAAGTGATGGACAGGGCCTACGAGCAGTACTTC. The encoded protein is CASSQVMDRAYEQYF.

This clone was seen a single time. The CDR3 protein is CASSQEQGVNTEAFF. The CDR3 DNA reads as TGTGCCAGCAGCCAAGAGCAGGGGGTTAACACTGAAGCTTTCTTT. This chain connects TRBV4-2 to TRBJ1-1; 7 positions match TRBD1. This CDR3 is 15 amino acids long. With 0 bases clipped from V and 2 bases from J, the junction kept 3 bases outside the gene matches. Germline V gene data show CDR1 as LGHNA and CDR2 as YNFKEQ.

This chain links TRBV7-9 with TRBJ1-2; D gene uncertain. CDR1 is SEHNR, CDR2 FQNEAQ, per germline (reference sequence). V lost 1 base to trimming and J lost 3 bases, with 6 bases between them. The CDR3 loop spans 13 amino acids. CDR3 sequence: CASSLGLDYGYTF. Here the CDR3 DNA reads TGTGCCAGCAGCTTAGGCCTAGACTATGGCTACACCTTC.

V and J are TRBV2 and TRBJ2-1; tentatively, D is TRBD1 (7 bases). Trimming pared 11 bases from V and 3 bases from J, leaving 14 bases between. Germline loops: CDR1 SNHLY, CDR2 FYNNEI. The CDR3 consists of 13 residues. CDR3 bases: TGTGCCTCGGGGGACAGCTTCTACAATGAGCAGTTCTTC. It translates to CASGDSFYNEQFF.

The CDR3 sequence is CASSPTTGEREKLFF. The CDR3 bases are TGCGCCAGCAGCCCCACGACAGGGGAGAGGGAAAAACTGTTTTTT. J is TRBJ1-4 and V is TRBV5-1; 8 positions agree with TRBD1. The CDR3 length is 15 residues. Germline values: CDR1 SGHRS, CDR2 YFSETQ. With V trimmed by 4 bases and J by 8 bases, 10 bases remained unmatched.

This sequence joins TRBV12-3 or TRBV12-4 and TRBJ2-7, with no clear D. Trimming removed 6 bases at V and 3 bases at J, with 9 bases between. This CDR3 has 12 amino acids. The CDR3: CASSSTVYEQYF. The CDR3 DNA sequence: TGTGCCAGCAGCTCTACAGTCTACGAGCAGTACTTC.

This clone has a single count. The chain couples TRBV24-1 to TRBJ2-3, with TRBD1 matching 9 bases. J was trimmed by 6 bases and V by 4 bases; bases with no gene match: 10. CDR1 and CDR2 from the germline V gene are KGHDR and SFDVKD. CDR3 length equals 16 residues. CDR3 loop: CATSDPRDRAGDTQYF. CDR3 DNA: TGTGCCACCAGTGACCCGCGGGACAGGGCGGGGGATACGCAGTATTTT.

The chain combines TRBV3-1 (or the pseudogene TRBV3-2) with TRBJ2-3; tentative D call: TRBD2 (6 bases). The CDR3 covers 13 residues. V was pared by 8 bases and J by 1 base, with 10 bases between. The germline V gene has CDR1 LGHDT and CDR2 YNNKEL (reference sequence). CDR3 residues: CASSPGGTDTQYF. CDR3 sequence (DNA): TGTGCCAGCTCCCCGGGGGGCACAGATACGCAGTATTTT.

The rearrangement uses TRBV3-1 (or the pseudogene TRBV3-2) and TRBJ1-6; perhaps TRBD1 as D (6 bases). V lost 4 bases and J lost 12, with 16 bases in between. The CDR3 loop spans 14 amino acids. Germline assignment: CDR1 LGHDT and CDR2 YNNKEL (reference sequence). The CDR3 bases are TGTGCCAGCAGCCTAGTGGACAGAAGGTTACCCCTCCACTTT. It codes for CASSLVDRRLPLHF.

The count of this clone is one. The CDR3 DNA reads TGTGCCAGTGATCGGACAGGGAAAAACGGTGAGCAGTTCTTC. This gives the protein CASDRTGKNGEQFF. This rearrangement joins TRBV2 to TRBJ2-1; 8 nucleotides align to TRBD1. This CDR3 region has 14 residues. Germline V lookup: CDR1 SNHLY, CDR2 FYNNEI. The trim removed 9 bases at V and 9 bases at J, leaving 13 bases unmatched.